Listed below are T cell receptor beta chains from one sample, sequenced in a study of prognosis after radiotherapy for stage I lung cancer. In TCRdb, the multiplex PCR reads were re-called with MiXCR into one record per CDR3 protein. The sample yields fewer than 15,000 distinct CDR3 sequences, around 50% seen once. Sequenced material: PBMCs, taken before or after stereotactic body radiation therapy (not recorded which). The receptors stem from a donor aged 50 or older with non-small cell lung cancer. Each CDR3 is given with its conserved first and last residue. Each record gives: clone size, D gene, J gene, V gene, CDR3 protein, CDR3 DNA. A D gene is named only where the DNA matches it firmly. Expanded clones get a size class; other rows say once, few or many, or leave the size out.

NA TRBD1 TRBJ2-7 TRBV30 CAWNLGTDCEQYF TGTGCCTGGAACCTCGGGACAGACTGCGAGCAGTACTTC
medium-sized NA TRBJ2-7 TRBV19 CASSISYGDEQYF TGTGCCAGTAGTATCTCCTACGGGGACGAGCAGTACTTC
NA TRBD1 TRBJ2-1 TRBV6-2/TRBV6-3 CASSYLRTGGGNEQFF TGTGCCAGCAGTTACCTCCGGACAGGGGGGGGAAATGAGCAGTTCTTC
NA TRBD1 TRBJ1-2 TRBV6-2/TRBV6-3 CASSNWGTGVGYTF TGTGCCAGCAGTAACTGGGGGACAGGGGTTGGCTACACCTTC
NA TRBD1 TRBJ1-6 TRBV20-1 CVSTGANSPLHF TGCGTATCGACAGGGGCAAATTCACCCCTCCACTTT
many NA TRBJ2-3 TRBV27 CASSLSPDSTDTQYF TGTGCCAGCAGTTTATCCCCGGACAGCACAGATACGCAGTATTTT
many NA TRBJ2-3 TRBV19 CASSIQRPSTDTQYF TGTGCCAGTAGTATCCAGCGGCCTAGCACAGATACGCAGTATTTT
NA TRBD2 TRBJ2-7 TRBV7-2 CASSARPGISGRGVNEQYF TGTGCCAGCAGCGCACGGCCCGGGATTAGCGGGAGGGGGGTCAACGAGCAGTACTTC
medium-sized TRBD2 TRBJ2-1 TRBV7-3 CASSPGLANYNEQFF TGTGCCAGCAGCCCCGGACTAGCGAACTACAATGAGCAGTTCTTC
NA NA TRBJ1-2 TRBV11-1 CASSSDPPYGYTF TGTGCCAGCAGCTCTGACCCACCCTATGGCTACACCTTC
NA TRBD2 TRBJ2-1 TRBV9 CASSPAGDGVRRQFF TGTGCCAGCAGTCCGGCGGGAGACGGGGTAAGGCGGCAGTTCTTC
medium-sized NA TRBJ2-1 TRBV5-1 CASSLGTHMDEQFF TGCGCCAGCAGCTTGGGGACCCACATGGATGAGCAGTTCTTC
NA NA TRBJ1-6 TRBV4-3 CARSQVPGNSPLHF TGCGCCAGAAGCCAAGTCCCTGGGAATTCACCACTCCACTTT
many NA TRBJ2-3 TRBV9 CASSVRDSYTQYF TGTGCCAGCAGCGTAAGGGACTCCTATACGCAGTATTTT
medium-sized TRBD1 TRBJ2-1 TRBV7-9 CASSSYHAGTGPYNEQFF TGCGCCAGCAGCTCTTATCACGCCGGGACAGGGCCCTACAATGAGCAGTTCTTC
NA NA TRBJ2-7 TRBV11-2 CVSSKDTAYEQYF TGTGTCAGCAGCAAGGACACCGCCTACGAGCAGTACTTC
many TRBD2 TRBJ2-5 TRBV28 CASSLNRGGRGGTQYF TGTGCCAGCAGTTTGAACCGGGGCGGGAGGGGAGGGACCCAGTACTTC
medium-sized NA TRBJ2-1 TRBV2 CASSADREQFF TGTGCCAGCAGCGCTGACAGGGAGCAGTTCTTC
NA TRBD2 TRBJ2-1 TRBV6-2/TRBV6-3 CASIYSGTRLSNEQFF TGTGCCAGCATTTACTCAGGGACTAGATTGAGCAATGAGCAGTTCTTC
few TRBD2 TRBJ2-1 TRBV7-8 CASTARSGRVGEQFF TGTGCCAGCACCGCGAGGAGCGGGAGGGTCGGTGAGCAGTTCTTC
once TRBD1 TRBJ2-5 TRBV6-5 CASSYRDREKDTQYF TGTGCCAGCAGTTACCGGGACAGGGAGAAGGATACCCAGTACTTC
medium-sized TRBD2 TRBJ2-5 TRBV11-3 CASSKDGNLGGETQYF TGTGCCAGCAGCAAAGATGGGAATCTGGGAGGGGAGACCCAGTACTTC
once NA TRBJ2-1 TRBV20-1 CRDPGSGRSYNDQFF TGCAGGGACCCGGGGAGCGGTAGGTCCTACAATGATCAGTTCTTC
NA NA TRBJ1-1 TRBV3-1 CASFSRGNTEAFF TGTGCCAGCTTCTCCCGGGGGAACACTGAAGCTTTCTTT
many NA TRBJ1-2 TRBV14 CASSQASYGYTF TGTGCCAGCAGCCAAGCCTCTTATGGCTACACCTTC
medium-sized NA TRBJ2-3 TRBV28 CASRPGTDTQYF TGTGCCAGCAGACCAGGCACAGATACGCAGTATTTT
NA NA TRBJ2-2 TRBV6-2/TRBV6-3 CASTRQVNAGELFF TGTGCCAGCACCCGACAGGTGAATGCCGGGGAGCTGTTTTTT
NA TRBD2 TRBJ2-1 TRBV12-3/TRBV12-4 CASRPAGDGVRQFF TGTGCCAGCAGGCCAGCGGGAGACGGGGTAAGGCAGTTCTTC